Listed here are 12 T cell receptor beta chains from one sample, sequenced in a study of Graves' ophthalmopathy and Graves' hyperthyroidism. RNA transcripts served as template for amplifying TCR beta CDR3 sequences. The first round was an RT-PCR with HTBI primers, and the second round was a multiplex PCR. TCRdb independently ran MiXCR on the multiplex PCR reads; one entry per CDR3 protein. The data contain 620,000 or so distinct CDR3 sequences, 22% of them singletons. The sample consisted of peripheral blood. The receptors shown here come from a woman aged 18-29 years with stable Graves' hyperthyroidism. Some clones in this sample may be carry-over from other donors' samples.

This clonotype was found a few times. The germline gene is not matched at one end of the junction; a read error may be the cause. This CDR3 is CATSRDSFLLGNYGYTF. The CDR3, as DNA: TGTGCCACCAGCAGGGATTCTTTCCTACTGGGGAACTATGGTTACACCTTC. This chain connects TRBV15 to TRBJ1-2; D gene unclear. The CDR3 sequence is 17 residues long. Germline V gene lookup returns CDR1 LNHNV and CDR2 YYDKDF (reference sequence).

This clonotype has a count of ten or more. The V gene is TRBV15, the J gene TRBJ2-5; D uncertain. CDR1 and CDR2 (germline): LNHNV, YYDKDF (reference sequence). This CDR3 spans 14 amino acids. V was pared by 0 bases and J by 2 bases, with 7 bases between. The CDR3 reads CATSRDPAQETQYF. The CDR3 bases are TGTGCCACCAGCAGAGATCCCGCTCAAGAGACCCAGTACTTC.

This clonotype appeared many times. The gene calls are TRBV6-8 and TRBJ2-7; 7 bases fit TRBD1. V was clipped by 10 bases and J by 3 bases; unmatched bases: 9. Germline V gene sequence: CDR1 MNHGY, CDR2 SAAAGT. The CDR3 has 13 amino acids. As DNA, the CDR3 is TGTGCCACCCCAGGGACAGTAGTCTACGAGCAGTACTTC. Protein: CATPGTVVYEQYF.

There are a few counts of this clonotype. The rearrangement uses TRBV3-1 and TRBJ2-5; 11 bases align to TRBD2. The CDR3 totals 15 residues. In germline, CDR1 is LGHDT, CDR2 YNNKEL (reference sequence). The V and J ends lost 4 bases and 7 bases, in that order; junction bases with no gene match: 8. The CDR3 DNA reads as TGTGCCAGCAGCCCCACTAGCGGGGGAAGCGGGACCCAGTACTTC. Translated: CASSPTSGGSGTQYF.

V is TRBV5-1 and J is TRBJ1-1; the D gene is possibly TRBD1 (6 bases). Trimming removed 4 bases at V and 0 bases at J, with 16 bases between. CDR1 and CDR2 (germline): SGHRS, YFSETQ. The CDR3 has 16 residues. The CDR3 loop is CASSPQGASVNTEAFF. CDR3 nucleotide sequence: TGCGCCAGCAGCCCACAGGGCGCATCAGTGAACACTGAAGCTTTCTTT.

CDR3 protein: CASSQGYSGGASNQPQHF. The CDR3 DNA sequence: TGTGCCAGTAGCCAGGGTTACAGCGGAGGGGCTAGCAATCAGCCCCAGCATTTT. V and J are TRBV19 and TRBJ1-5; TRBD1 is a possible D gene (5 bases). The V gene lost 6 bases and the J gene lost 0 bases, with 21 bases spanning the gap. Per the germline V gene, CDR1 is LNHDA and CDR2 is SQIVND (reference sequence). This CDR3 spans 18 amino acids. The full variable domain, rest sourced from reference TRBV19 and TRBJ1-5, is DGGITQSPKYLFRKEGQNVTLSCEQNLNHDAMYWYRQDPGQGLRLIYYSQIVNDFQKGDIAEGYSVSREKKESFPLTVTSAQKNPTAFYLCASSQGYSGGASNQPQHFGDGTRLSIL.

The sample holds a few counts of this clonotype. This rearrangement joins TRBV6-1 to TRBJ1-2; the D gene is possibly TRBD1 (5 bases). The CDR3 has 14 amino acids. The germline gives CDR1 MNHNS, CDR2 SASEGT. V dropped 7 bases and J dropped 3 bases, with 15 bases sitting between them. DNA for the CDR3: TGTGCCAGCACCTTCGAGCGCAGGGACTATGGCTACACCTTC. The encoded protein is CASTFERRDYGYTF.

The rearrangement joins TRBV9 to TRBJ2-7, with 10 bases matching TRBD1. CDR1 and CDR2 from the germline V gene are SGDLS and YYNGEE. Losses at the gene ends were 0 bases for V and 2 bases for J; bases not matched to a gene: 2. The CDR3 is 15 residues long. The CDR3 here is CASSVGQGAPYEQYF. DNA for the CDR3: TGTGCCAGCAGCGTAGGACAGGGGGCCCCCTACGAGCAGTACTTC.

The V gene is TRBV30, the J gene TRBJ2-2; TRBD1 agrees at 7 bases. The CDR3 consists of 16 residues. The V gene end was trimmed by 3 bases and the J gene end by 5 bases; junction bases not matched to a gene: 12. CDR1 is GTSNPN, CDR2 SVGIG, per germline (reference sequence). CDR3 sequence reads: CAWRGTGASRTGELFF. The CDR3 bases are TGTGCCTGGAGGGGCACAGGGGCCTCGAGGACCGGGGAGCTGTTTTTT.

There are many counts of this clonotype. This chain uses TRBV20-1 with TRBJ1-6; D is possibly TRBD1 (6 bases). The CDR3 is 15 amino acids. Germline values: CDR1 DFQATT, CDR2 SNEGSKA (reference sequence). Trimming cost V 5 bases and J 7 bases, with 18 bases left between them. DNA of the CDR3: TGCAGTGCTCAGACCCGACAGGTCGCGAATTCACCCCTCCACTTT. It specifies CSAQTRQVANSPLHF.

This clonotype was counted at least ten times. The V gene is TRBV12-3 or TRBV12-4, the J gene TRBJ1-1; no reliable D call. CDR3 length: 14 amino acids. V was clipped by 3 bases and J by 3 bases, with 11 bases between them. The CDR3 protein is CASSFPAVDTEAFF. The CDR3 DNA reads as TGTGCCAGCAGTTTTCCCGCGGTTGACACTGAAGCTTTCTTT.

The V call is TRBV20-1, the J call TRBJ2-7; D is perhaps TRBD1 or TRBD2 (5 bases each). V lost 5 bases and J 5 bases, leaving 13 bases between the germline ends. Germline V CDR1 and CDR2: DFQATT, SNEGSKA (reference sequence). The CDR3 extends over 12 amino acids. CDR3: CSAPTVGHEQYF. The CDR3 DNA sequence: TGCAGTGCTCCGACGGTGGGACACGAGCAGTACTTC.